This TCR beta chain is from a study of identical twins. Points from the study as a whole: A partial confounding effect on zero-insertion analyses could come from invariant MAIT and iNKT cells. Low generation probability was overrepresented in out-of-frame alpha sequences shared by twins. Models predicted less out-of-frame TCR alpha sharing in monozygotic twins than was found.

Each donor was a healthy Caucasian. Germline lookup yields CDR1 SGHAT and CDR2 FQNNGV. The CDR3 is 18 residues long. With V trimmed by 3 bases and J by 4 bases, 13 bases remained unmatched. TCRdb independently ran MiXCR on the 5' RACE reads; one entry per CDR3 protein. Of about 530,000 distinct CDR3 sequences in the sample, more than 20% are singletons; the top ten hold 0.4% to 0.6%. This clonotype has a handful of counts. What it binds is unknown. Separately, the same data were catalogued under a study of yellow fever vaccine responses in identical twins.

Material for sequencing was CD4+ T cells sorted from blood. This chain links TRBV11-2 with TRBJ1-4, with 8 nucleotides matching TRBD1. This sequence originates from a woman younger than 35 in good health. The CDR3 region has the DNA TGTGCCAGCAGCTTCGATTATATCAGGGGGCGAATTAATGAAAAACTGTTTTTT. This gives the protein CASSFDYIRGRINEKLFF.